The present TCR beta chain was sequenced within a study of CD8 T cells in Susac syndrome. Study-wide background: Among the Susac syndrome patients sequenced, about 6 had active disease and under ten were in remission. Susac syndrome patients were untreated, on corticosteroids with some adding intravenous immunoglobulin, or on intravenous immunoglobulin only.

RNA in amounts of roughly 0.5 to 1 ug was reverse transcribed with random hexamers. TCRdb re-called the immunoSEQ multiplex PCR reads through MiXCR, storing one row per CDR3 protein. The sample shows around 230,000 distinct CDR3 sequences, approximately 95% of them seen only once. For this clonotype: No antigen is known for it.

Study findings and constraints: Where Susac syndrome CD4+ T cell repertoires were concerned, no clonal expansion was evident.

Germline V lookup: CDR1 SGHAT, CDR2 FQNNGV. This CDR3 is 16 amino acids long. Between the trimmed V and J ends, which lost 5 bases and 3 bases, there was a span of 18 bases. The receptor was isolated from a human donor with Susac syndrome. Sequenced sample: CD4+ T cells from PBMCs. The genes are TRBV11-2 and TRBJ2-3; a weak D match, TRBD2 (6 bases). The CDR3 DNA is TGTGCCAGCAGCCCGTCTGGCCGGGAGACGACAGATACGCAGTATTTT. Translation gives CASSPSGRETTDTQYF. The full variable domain, rest sourced from reference TRBV11-2 and TRBJ2-3, is EAGVAQSPRYKIIEKRQSVAFWCNPISGHATLYWYQQILGQGPKLLIQFQNNGVVDDSQLPKDRFSAERLKGVDSTLKIQPAKLEDSAVYLCASSPSGRETTDTQYFGPGTRLTVL.